Sequencing of this TCR beta chain was carried out in a study of CD8+ T cells in alopecia areata. Findings of the study overall: Scalp sequencing captures resident alphabeta T cells of normal skin too. Many expanded lesional clones persisted in scalp and blood during tofacitinib treatment.

Treatment indicated: oral pan-JAK inhibitor, 5-10 mg twice daily. Alopecia areata patients gave lesional scalp punch biopsies and peripheral blood samples. About this clone itself: Its specificity is not known.

The sequencing template was cDNA reverse transcribed from extracted RNA. Sequencing used immunoSEQ multiplex PCR; TCRdb keeps in-frame clones, though not all of them. The sample records 150,000 to 200,000 clones, roughly 60% being singletons. The CDR3 has 13 amino acids. Germline CDR1 SQVTM, CDR2 ANQGSEA. Trimming pared 7 bases from V and 4 bases from J, leaving 16 bases between. This sample comprised CD4+ T cells sorted from blood, obtained at week 24, from a patient treated with tofacitinib. This rearrangement joins TRBV29-1 to TRBJ1-1; D not resolved. The sequence came from a human donor with alopecia areata. The CDR3 region is CSAAREGGTEAFF. The CDR3 DNA sequence: TGCAGCGCCGCAAGGGAGGGCGGCACTGAAGCTTTCTTT.